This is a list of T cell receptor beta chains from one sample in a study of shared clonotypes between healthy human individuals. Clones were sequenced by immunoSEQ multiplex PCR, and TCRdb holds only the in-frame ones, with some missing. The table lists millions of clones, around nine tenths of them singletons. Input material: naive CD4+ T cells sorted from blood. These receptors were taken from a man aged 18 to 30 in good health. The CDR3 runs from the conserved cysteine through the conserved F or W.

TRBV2 CASRLAGANNEQFF
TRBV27 CASSLTRQETQYF
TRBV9 CASSFGGFSEQYF
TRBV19 CASSIGLLYSYEQYF
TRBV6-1 CASRYGQTNTEAFF
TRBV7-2 CASSARGTSGLSYEQYF
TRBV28 CASRSGTGGLNEQYF
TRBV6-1 CASSEATVSGANVLTF
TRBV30 CACGAQIAWEKLFF
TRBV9 CASSVPEGPAKNIQYF
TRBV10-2 CASSTGLITDTQYF
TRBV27 CASSSPSGRTDEQYF
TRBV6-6 CATDRGGNSPLHF
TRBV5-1 CASRGTSGSIGETQYF
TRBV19 CASSTTGTGNEKLFF
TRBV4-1 CASSLDRAGSPLHF
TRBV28 CASSLGGWAEAYEQYF
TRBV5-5 CASSYNPGQVSNQPQHF
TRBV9 CASSPGTSGGAEDTQYF
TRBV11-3 CASSSGTSGTETQYF
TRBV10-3 CAISLRDRDEQYF
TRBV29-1 CSVYDRGVTDTQYF
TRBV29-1 CSVWDRGGYTF
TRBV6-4 CASSDLTEAFF
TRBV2 CASSERSSYNSPLHF
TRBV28 CASKGEFPTQPQHF
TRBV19 CASSIDRGYGYTF
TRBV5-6 CASRDSGRVNTEAFF
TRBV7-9 CASSLGGGGPYEQYF
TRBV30 CAWSVKRGQYNEQFF
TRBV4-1 CASSRGQGGNSPLHF
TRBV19 CASIGPVNTEAFF
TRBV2 CASRRAVTSNNEQFF
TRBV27 CASSLSTGGPRTEAFF
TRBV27 CASSLDRRNEKLFF
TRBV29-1 CSVPGAGNYGYTF
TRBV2 CASSAVPAPSPLHF
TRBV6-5 CASSYPPGGYEQYF
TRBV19 CASSITGLLDGYTF
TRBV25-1 CASGLTGSTDTQYF
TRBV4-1 CASSQDVASGRGKNEQFF
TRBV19 CASSIGRGSNQPQHF
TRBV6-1 CASSELGASGYTF
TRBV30 CAWSVGPGGYTF
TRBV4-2 CASSQDGLADNTGELFF
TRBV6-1 CASSEARAGGVDEQFF
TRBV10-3 CAISESGSTYEQYF
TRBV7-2 CASSFFSTDTQYF
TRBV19 CASSIGLAENNEQFF